Listed below are T cell receptor beta chains from one sample, sequenced in a study of control samples from healthy donors and cancer patients. The protocol was immunoSEQ multiplex PCR, while the TCRdb copy is restricted to in-frame clones and leaves out a portion. Of 150,000 to 200,000 clones listed, over 85% are singletons. The sample taken for sequencing was blood. The receptors here all came from a woman aged 40 to 50 in good health. The CDR3 runs from the conserved cysteine through the conserved F or W. Fields, in order: D gene, J gene, clone size, V gene, CDR3 DNA, CDR3 protein. A D gene is named only where the DNA matches it firmly. The listing skips clone size in some rows; elsewhere it reads once, few, many or a size class.

>TRBD1|TRBJ2-1|.|TRBV11-2
TGTGCCAGCAGTCCGGGACAGCTCTCCTACAATGAGCAGTTCTTC
CASSPGQLSYNEQFF
>.|TRBJ1-5|.|TRBV14
TGTGCCAGCAGCCAGGGCGTCGGAGCAAGCAATCAGCCCCAGCATTTT
CASSQGVGASNQPQHF
>.|TRBJ1-4|.|TRBV3-1/TRBV3-2
TGTGCCAGCAGCCAGGGGGATGAAAAACTGTTTTTT
CASSQGDEKLFF
>.|TRBJ1-5|.|TRBV6-5
TGTGCCAGAGAATGGGGTACCGATAGCAATCAGCCCCAGCATTTT
CAREWGTDSNQPQHF
>.|TRBJ1-1|.|TRBV4-3
TGCGCCAGCAGCCAAGAGTGGCAAAGACCGAACACTGAAGCTTTCTTT
CASSQEWQRPNTEAFF
>.|TRBJ2-5|.|TRBV4-1
TGCGCCAGCAGCCACTGGGACGACCTCCAAGAGACCCAGTACTTC
CASSHWDDLQETQYF
>.|TRBJ1-4|.|TRBV4-2
TGTGCCAGCAGCCCACGGACGTCGACTAATGAAAAACTGTTTTTT
CASSPRTSTNEKLFF
>TRBD2|TRBJ2-2|.|TRBV19
TGTGCCAGTAGTATGGTGGCGGGAGGTTTCGGGGAGCTGTTTTTT
CASSMVAGGFGELFF
>.|TRBJ2-5|.|TRBV27
TGTGCCAGCAGTTTATATGGTGGGGGGAGGGAGACCCAGTACTTC
CASSLYGGGRETQYF
>.|TRBJ1-1|.|TRBV3-1/TRBV3-2
TGTGCCAGCAGCCAAGCCTCGGGAGGGGAAGCTTTCTTT
CASSQASGGEAFF
>.|TRBJ1-6|few|TRBV2
TGTGCCAGCAGTGAACAGGGGACTATTAGGTCACCCCTCCACTTT
CASSEQGTIRSPLHF